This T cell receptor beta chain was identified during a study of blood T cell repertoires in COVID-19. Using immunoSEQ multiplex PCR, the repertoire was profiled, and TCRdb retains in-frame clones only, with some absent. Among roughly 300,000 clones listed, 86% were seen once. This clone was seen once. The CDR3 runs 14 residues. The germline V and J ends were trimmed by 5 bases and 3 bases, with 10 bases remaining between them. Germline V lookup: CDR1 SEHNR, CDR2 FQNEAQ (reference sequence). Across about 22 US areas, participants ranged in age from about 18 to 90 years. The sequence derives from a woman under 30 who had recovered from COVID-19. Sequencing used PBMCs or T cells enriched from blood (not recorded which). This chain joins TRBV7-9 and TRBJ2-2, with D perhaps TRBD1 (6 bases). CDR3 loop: CASSPQGHTGELFF. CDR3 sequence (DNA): TGTGCCAGCAGCCCGCAGGGGCACACCGGGGAGCTGTTTTTT. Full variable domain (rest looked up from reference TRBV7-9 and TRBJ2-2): DTGVSQNPRHKITKRGQNVTFRCDPISEHNRLYWYRQTLGQGPEFLTYFQNEAQLEKSRLLSDRFSAERPKGSFSTLEIQRTEQGDSAMYLCASSPQGHTGELFFGEGSRLTVL.